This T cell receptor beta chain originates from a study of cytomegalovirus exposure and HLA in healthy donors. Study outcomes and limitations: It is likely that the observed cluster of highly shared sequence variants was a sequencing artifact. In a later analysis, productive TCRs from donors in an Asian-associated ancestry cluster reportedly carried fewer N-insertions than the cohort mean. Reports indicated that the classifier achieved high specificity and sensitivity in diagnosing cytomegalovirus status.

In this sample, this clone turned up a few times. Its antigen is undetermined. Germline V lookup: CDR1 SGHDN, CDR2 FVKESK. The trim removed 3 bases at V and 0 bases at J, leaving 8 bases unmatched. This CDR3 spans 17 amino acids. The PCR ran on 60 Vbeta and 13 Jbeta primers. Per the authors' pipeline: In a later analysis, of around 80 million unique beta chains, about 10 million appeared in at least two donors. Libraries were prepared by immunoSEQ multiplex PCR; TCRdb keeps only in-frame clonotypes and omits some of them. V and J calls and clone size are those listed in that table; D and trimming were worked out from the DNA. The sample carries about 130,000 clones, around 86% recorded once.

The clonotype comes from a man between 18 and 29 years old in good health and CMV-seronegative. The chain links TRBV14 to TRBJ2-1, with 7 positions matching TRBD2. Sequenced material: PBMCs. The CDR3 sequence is CASSHNGAGPSYNEQFF. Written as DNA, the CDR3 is TGTGCCAGCAGCCATAATGGAGCGGGGCCCTCCTACAATGAGCAGTTCTTC. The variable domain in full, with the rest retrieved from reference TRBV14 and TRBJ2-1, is EAGVTQFPSHSVIEKGQTVTLRCDPISGHDNLYWYRRVMGKEIKFLLHFVKESKQDESGMPNNRFLAERTGGTYSTLKVQPAELEDSGVYFCASSHNGAGPSYNEQFFGPGTRLTVL.